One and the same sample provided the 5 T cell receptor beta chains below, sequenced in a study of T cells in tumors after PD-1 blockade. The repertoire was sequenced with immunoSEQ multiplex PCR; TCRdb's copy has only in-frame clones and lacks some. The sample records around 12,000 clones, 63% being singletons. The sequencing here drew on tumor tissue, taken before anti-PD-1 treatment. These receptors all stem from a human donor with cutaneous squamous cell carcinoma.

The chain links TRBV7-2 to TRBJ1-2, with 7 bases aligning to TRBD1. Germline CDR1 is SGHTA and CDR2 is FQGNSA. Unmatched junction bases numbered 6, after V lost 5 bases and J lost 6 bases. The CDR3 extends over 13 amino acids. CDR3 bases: TGTGCCAGCAGCCGGGACAGTAAAGATGGCTACACCTTC. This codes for CASSRDSKDGYTF.

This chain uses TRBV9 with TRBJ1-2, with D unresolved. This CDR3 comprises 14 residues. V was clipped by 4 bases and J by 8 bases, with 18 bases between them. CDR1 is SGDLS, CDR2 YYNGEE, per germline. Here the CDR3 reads CASSRATDPPGYTF. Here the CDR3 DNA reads TGTGCCAGCAGCAGAGCTACGGACCCTCCCGGCTACACCTTC.

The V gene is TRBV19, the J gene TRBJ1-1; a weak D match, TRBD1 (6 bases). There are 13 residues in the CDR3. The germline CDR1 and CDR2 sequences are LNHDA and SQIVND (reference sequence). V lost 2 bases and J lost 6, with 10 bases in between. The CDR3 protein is CASSISGASEAFF. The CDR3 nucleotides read TGTGCCAGTAGTATATCAGGGGCTTCTGAAGCTTTCTTT.

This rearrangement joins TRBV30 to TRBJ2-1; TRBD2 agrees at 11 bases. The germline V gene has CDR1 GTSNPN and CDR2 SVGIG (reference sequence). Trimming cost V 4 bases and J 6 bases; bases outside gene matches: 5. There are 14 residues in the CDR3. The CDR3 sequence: CAWNPSGGSNEQFF. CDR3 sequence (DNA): TGTGCCTGGAACCCTAGCGGGGGGTCCAATGAGCAGTTCTTC.

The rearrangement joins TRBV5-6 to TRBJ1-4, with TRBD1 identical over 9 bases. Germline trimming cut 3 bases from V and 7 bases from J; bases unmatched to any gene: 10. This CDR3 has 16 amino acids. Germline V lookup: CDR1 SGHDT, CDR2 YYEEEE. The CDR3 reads CASSSGPGTGSEKLFF. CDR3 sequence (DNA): TGTGCCAGCAGCTCGGGTCCGGGGACAGGGAGTGAAAAACTGTTTTTT.